These 16 T cell receptor beta chains share one sample of origin, sequenced in a study of blood T cells in healthy people across ages (dated by TCRdb to 2014 to 2015). Library prep was done by 5' RACE. TCRdb shows the sequencer as Illumina HiSeq 2500. The second PCR ran for about 6 to 11 cycles and used a J-beta primer mix along with a sample-barcoded 5' primer. TCRdb reanalyzed the raw reads on its own, using fastp at Q25 for trimming and MiXCR for clone calling, and kept in-frame beta chains. CDR3 protein duplicates are merged, each entry listing the most common genes and DNA. The sample data list roughly 900,000 distinct CDR3 sequences, and 25% to 35% of these were observed just once. The ten largest clones capture 15% to 20% of the sample. Sequencing was performed on blood. These receptor sequences come from a woman of 80 years or more in good health.

In this sample, this clonotype turned up many times. The rearrangement uses TRBV10-2 and TRBJ2-7; D remains unclear. This CDR3 has 12 residues. The germline V gene encodes CDR1 WSHSY and CDR2 SAAADI. Between the trimmed V and J ends, which lost 3 bases and 4 bases, there was a span of 7 bases. The CDR3 nucleotides are TGCGCCAGCAGTGACAGCAAATACGAGCAGTACTTC. Translation gives CASSDSKYEQYF.

This clonotype was seen at least ten times. The rearrangement joins TRBV6-5 to TRBJ2-1; 7 bases align to TRBD2. The trim removed 6 bases at V and 5 bases at J, leaving 4 bases unmatched. From germline, CDR1 is MNHEY and CDR2 SVGAGI. There are 13 residues in the CDR3. Here the CDR3 DNA reads TGTGCCAGCAGGGGAGGGGCCCACAATGAGCAGTTCTTC. Protein: CASRGGAHNEQFF.

The chain employs TRBV12-3 or TRBV12-4 and TRBJ2-3; 14 bases line up with TRBD2. After removal of 6 bases from V and 2 bases from J, the junction contained 10 bases not matched to a gene. The CDR3 extends over 18 amino acids. The CDR3 spells CASRSSGTSGGFTDTQYF. CDR3 nucleotide sequence: TGTGCCAGCAGGAGTTCCGGGACTAGCGGGGGCTTCACAGATACGCAGTATTTT.

V is TRBV3-1 and J is TRBJ2-7; D not resolved. Germline values: CDR1 LGHDT, CDR2 YNNKEL (reference sequence). The CDR3 has 14 amino acids. Between the trimmed V and J ends, which lost 1 base and 4 bases, there was a span of 11 bases. The CDR3 coding sequence is TGTGCCAGCAGCCAAGCCCCAGAGGATTACGAGCAGTACTTC. Encoded protein: CASSQAPEDYEQYF.

The V call is TRBV20-1, the J call TRBJ2-1; no clear D gene. V lost 5 bases and J 4 bases, leaving 12 bases between the germline ends. CDR1 and CDR2 from the germline V gene are DFQATT and SNEGSKA (reference sequence). There are 13 residues in the CDR3. The CDR3, as DNA: TGCAGTGCTTACTTACTAACATACAATGAGCAGTTCTTC. Residues: CSAYLLTYNEQFF.

Notes on this clonotype: A read error may be the cause here, since a much bigger clone is one base away. The rearrangement links TRBV10-3 to TRBJ1-2, with 9 bases fitting TRBD1. J lost 7 bases, V lost 5 bases, and 11 bases had no gene match. Germline CDR1 reads ENHRY; CDR2 reads SYGVKD. The CDR3 totals 15 residues. As DNA, the CDR3 is TGTGCCATCAGTAATGATGGGACAGGGAATGGTGGCTACACCTTC. Translation gives CAISNDGTGNGGYTF.

This chain connects TRBV6-2 or TRBV6-3 to TRBJ2-2; weak D call: TRBD1 (6 bases). This CDR3 has 16 amino acids. Germline loops: CDR1 MNHEY, CDR2 SVGEGT. V was pared by 8 bases and J by 6 bases, with 22 bases between. The CDR3 is CASSLTGRFYPGELFF. CDR3 coding DNA: TGTGCCAGCTCCTTGACAGGCAGGTTTTATCCCGGGGAGCTGTTTTTT.

Points on this clonotype: A clone one base away is much larger, so this may be a read error. No conserved phenylalanine or tryptophan ends this CDR3, so it is likely a read error. The V call is TRBV20-1, the J call TRBJ1-5, with a possible D match to TRBD1 (5 bases). This CDR3 is 15 amino acids long. CDR1 DFQATT and CDR2 SNEGSKA come from the germline V gene (reference sequence). V lost 3 bases and J 2 bases, leaving 14 bases between the germline ends. The CDR3 spells CSASRPGPGNQPQHC. CDR3 sequence (DNA): TGCAGTGCTAGTCGCCCAGGGCCGGGCAATCAGCCCCAGCATTGT.

Points on this clonotype: The junction departs from the called germline gene at one end, perhaps through a read error. This chain connects TRBV7-2 to TRBJ2-7; possible D gene TRBD2, 6 bases. The CDR3 length is 14 residues. CDR1 SGHTA and CDR2 FQGNSA come from the germline V gene. Written as DNA, the CDR3 is TGCGCCAGCAGCTTGGATAGCGGAACCTACGAGCAGTACTTC. Encoded protein: CASSLDSGTYEQYF.

This clonotype was counted many times. The chain uses TRBV15 and TRBJ2-3, with TRBD2 matching over 13 bases. The J segment lost 4 bases and the V segment lost 3 bases, leaving 1 base of the junction unmatched. The germline CDR1 and CDR2 sequences are LNHNV and YYDKDF (reference sequence). This CDR3 contains 15 residues. The DNA for the CDR3 is TGTGCCACCAGCAGGACTAGCGGGGGGCCAGATACGCAGTATTTT. It specifies CATSRTSGGPDTQYF.

This clonotype was detected many times. The V and J genes are TRBV14 and TRBJ2-3; 9 bases line up with TRBD1. This CDR3 is 15 amino acids long. Trimming cost V 5 bases and J 0 bases; bases outside gene matches: 3. Germline CDR1 SGHDN, CDR2 FVKESK. DNA of the CDR3: TGTGCCAGCAGCATGACAGGGGGGAGCACAGATACGCAGTATTTT. Its protein is CASSMTGGSTDTQYF.

This clonotype was counted only a few times. A single base separates this from a much larger clone, so it may be a read error. The CDR3 DNA reads as TGTGCCTGGAAATCTGGGGGCTATTACAATGAGCAGTACTTC. It codes for CAWKSGGYYNEQYF. This sequence joins TRBV30 and TRBJ2-1; possibly TRBD1 for D (6 bases). The assigned J gene may be wrong: the sequence end matches TRBJ2-7 better. Germline V gene lookup returns CDR1 GTSNPN and CDR2 SVGIG (reference sequence). The CDR3 is made up of 14 amino acids.

The V gene is TRBV7-2, the J gene TRBJ2-3, with D possibly TRBD2 on 6 matching bases. Germline V gene data show CDR1 as SGHTA and CDR2 as FQGNSA. This CDR3 region has 16 residues. V gave up 6 bases and J gave up 4 bases, with 20 bases separating them. In DNA, the CDR3 is TGTGCCAGCAGTCACGGACTAACAGTCGGCGCAGATACGCAGTATTTT. It translates to CASSHGLTVGADTQYF.

This clonotype was observed a few times. The chain is built from TRBV19 and TRBJ2-7; D may be TRBD1 (5 bases). Trimming left V 4 bases short and J 5 bases short, with 12 bases between. In germline, CDR1 is LNHDA, CDR2 SQIVND (reference sequence). The CDR3 has 13 residues. For the CDR3, the DNA is TGTGCCAGTAGTAACGGACAAACCCACGAGCAGTACTTC. Protein: CASSNGQTHEQYF. The whole variable domain, filled in from reference TRBV19 and TRBJ2-7, reads DGGITQSPKYLFRKEGQNVTLSCEQNLNHDAMYWYRQDPGQGLRLIYYSQIVNDFQKGDIAEGYSVSREKKESFPLTVTSAQKNPTAFYLCASSNGQTHEQYFGPGTRLTVT.

A note on this clonotype: Mismatch with germline at one junction end may stem from a read error. The chain recombines TRBV12-3 or TRBV12-4 with TRBJ2-3, with D possibly matching TRBD2 (5 bases). The CDR3 length is 16 residues. Written as DNA, the CDR3 is TGTGCCAGCAAAAGGAGAGACTTGGGGAGAACAGATGCGCAGTATTTT. This codes for CASKRRDLGRTDAQYF.

This clonotype was counted many times. This chain connects TRBV7-2 to TRBJ2-1; D is perhaps TRBD2 (6 bases). CDR1 is SGHTA, CDR2 FQGNSA, per germline. Trimming cost V 3 bases and J 7 bases, with 19 bases left between them. The CDR3 extends over 16 amino acids. CDR3 nucleotides: TGTGCCAGCAGCTTTCCGGCGGGGCGAGTGAAGAATGAGCAGTTCTTC. Protein: CASSFPAGRVKNEQFF. The whole variable domain, filled in from reference TRBV7-2 and TRBJ2-1, reads GAGVSQSPSNKVTEKGKDVELRCDPISGHTALYWYRQSLGQGLEFLIYFQGNSAPDKSGLPSDRFSAERTGGSVSTLTIQRTQQEDSAVYLCASSFPAGRVKNEQFFGPGTRLTVL.